The rows below give T cell receptor beta chains drawn from one sample of a study of a mutant IDH1 vaccine in newly diagnosed glioma. These receptors are not linked to any known antigen. Assay used: immunoSEQ multiplex PCR; TCRdb lists only in-frame clones, some missing. In the table there are tens of thousands of clones, about 80% of which are singletons. The sequences come from PBMCs, collected from a glioma patient whose treatment included an IDH1 peptide vaccine. Receptors originate from a man between 40 and 49 years old with glioma. Some clones in this sample may be carry-over from other donors' samples. Each CDR3 is given with its conserved first and last residue. The D gene is left open where the match is weak. Size is stated for part of the rows, as once, few or many counts, or as a class when the clone is expanded.

TGCGCCAGCAGAGGGGATCCCAACGTCCTGACTTTC | CASRGDPNVLTF | TRBJ2-6 | TRBV5-1 | . | few
TGTGCCAGCAGCGTAGGTCAGGGGGTCAATCAGCCCCAGCATTTT | CASSVGQGVNQPQHF | TRBJ1-5 | TRBV9 | TRBD1 | .
TGCGCCAGCAGCAAAATAGGCAATCAGCCCCAGCATTTT | CASSKIGNQPQHF | TRBJ1-5 | TRBV5-1 | . | few
TGTGCCAGCAGCGTGGGGGGGGAGGGAAAACTGTTTTTT | CASSVGGEGKLFF | TRBJ1-4 | TRBV9 | . | .
TGTGCCAGCAGCTTGGGGGGTAGCGGGGTGTCCTACGAGCAGTACTTC | CASSLGGSGVSYEQYF | TRBJ2-7 | TRBV5-6 | TRBD2 | once
TGTGCCATCAGTGAGTCTGGGGTAACCTACGAGCAGTACTTC | CAISESGVTYEQYF | TRBJ2-7 | TRBV10-3 | . | .
TGCGCCAGCAGCTCCCATCCCGGACTAGCGTACTACGAGCAGTACTTC | CASSSHPGLAYYEQYF | TRBJ2-7 | TRBV5-1 | TRBD2 | .
TGTGCCAGCAGTCCTGGCTCCGGGGGCGGGTACGAGCAGTACTTC | CASSPGSGGGYEQYF | TRBJ2-7 | TRBV7-9 | . | .
TGTGCCAGCGATCCGGGGACGGATCTCTTAGATACGCAGTATTTT | CASDPGTDLLDTQYF | TRBJ2-3 | TRBV6-1 | . | .
TGTGCCAGCAGCCGAGGTCTGATAGCTTTCTTT | CASSRGLIAFF | TRBJ1-1 | TRBV4-2 | . | .
TGCGCCAGCAGCCAAGAGTCAGGGGGCTTAACCCCCCAGCATTTT | CASSQESGGLTPQHF | TRBJ1-5 | TRBV4-3 | TRBD1 | .
TGTGCCAGCTCACCGGGACAGCGTTATCAGCCCCAGCATTTT | CASSPGQRYQPQHF | TRBJ1-5 | TRBV18 | TRBD1 | .
TGTGCCAGCAGTTACTCGTGGGGGAACACTGAAGCTTTCTTT | CASSYSWGNTEAFF | TRBJ1-1 | TRBV6-5 | . | .
TGTGCCAGCAGCGTACCCCCGACAGGAGCGGCTGAAGCTTTCTTT | CASSVPPTGAAEAFF | TRBJ1-1 | TRBV9 | . | .
TGTGCCAGCAGCTCTGGACAGGGGGTTGAAGCTTTCTTT | CASSSGQGVEAFF | TRBJ1-1 | TRBV7-9 | TRBD1 | .
TGCAGCGTTGATTCCCCAGGGGGATTTGGCTACACCTTC | CSVDSPGGFGYTF | TRBJ1-2 | TRBV29-1 | TRBD1 | .
TGTGCCAGCAGGCTTCGACTAGATCCCCGCTACGAGCAGTACTTC | CASRLRLDPRYEQYF | TRBJ2-7 | TRBV2 | . | .
TGTGCCATCAGTTACCGGGACAGGGGGCTCGACGAGCAGTACTTC | CAISYRDRGLDEQYF | TRBJ2-7 | TRBV10-3 | TRBD1 | .
TGTGCCATCAGTGAGGGGCGTCGACAGGACACAGATACGCAGTATTTT | CAISEGRRQDTDTQYF | TRBJ2-3 | TRBV10-3 | . | .
TGTGCCAGCAGACGACAGGGGAACACTGAAGCTTTCTTT | CASRRQGNTEAFF | TRBJ1-1 | TRBV6-1 | TRBD1 | .
TGTGCCTGGAGTGTCGGCCCTAGCGGGCGGGATGAGCAGTTCTTC | CAWSVGPSGRDEQFF | TRBJ2-1 | TRBV30 | TRBD2 | .
TGTGCCAGCAGTTTCGTCACAGGGGGGTTTCAGCCCCAGCATTTT | CASSFVTGGFQPQHF | TRBJ1-5 | TRBV28 | TRBD1 | .